The 20 T cell receptor beta chains listed next were all sequenced from one sample in a study of blood T cells in healthy people across ages (dated by TCRdb to about 2015). Receptors were amplified or captured by 5' RACE. TCRdb lists the instrument as Illumina HiSeq 2500. A second PCR of about 6 to 11 cycles was run with a J-beta primer mix and a sample-barcoded 5' primer. The raw public reads went through TCRdb reprocessing: fastp at Q25, MiXCR clone calling, in-frame beta chains kept. For every CDR3 protein sequence, its rows merge into one entry that carries the most common genes and DNA. The sample table holds about 780,000 distinct CDR3 sequences, of which more than 35% were seen once. Together, the top ten hold 15% to 20% of the sample. Sequences were obtained from blood. These receptors originate from a man older than 75 in good health.

Remarks on this clonotype: A clone one base away is much larger, so this may be a read error. The rearrangement uses TRBV20-1 and TRBJ2-4; D is unclear. CDR3 length: 16 amino acids. Germline V lookup: CDR1 DFQATT, CDR2 SNEGSKA (reference sequence). CDR3 sequence (DNA): TGCGGTGCTAGAGATCCTCGCGGATCAGCCAAAAACATTCAGTACTTC. Translated, it gives CGARDPRGSAKNIQYF.

The genes are TRBV6-4 and TRBJ2-7; 12 nucleotides line up with TRBD2. The length of the CDR3 is 15 residues. Looked up from germline, CDR1 is MRHNA and CDR2 is SNTAGT. V dropped 3 bases and J dropped 7; count of bases not matched to a gene: 7. CDR3 nucleotides: TGTGCCAGCAGTGAGGCACTAGCGGGAGGTAATGAGCAGTACTTC. Protein product: CASSEALAGGNEQYF.

The CDR3 region is CASSKDPRRGTGELFF. As DNA, the CDR3 is TGTGCCAGCAGCAAGGACCCCCGGAGGGGCACCGGGGAGCTGTTTTTT. V usage is TRBV5-4 and J usage is TRBJ2-2; weak D call: TRBD2 (6 bases). Germline V lookup: CDR1 SGHNT, CDR2 YYREEE (reference sequence). The CDR3 totals 16 residues. Trimming cost V 4 bases and J 4 bases, with 17 bases left between them.

The V and J genes are TRBV12-3 or TRBV12-4 and TRBJ2-5; the D gene is possibly TRBD1 (6 bases). Between the trimmed V and J ends, which lost 6 bases and 5 bases, there was a span of 16 bases. The CDR3 has 14 amino acids. CDR3 residues: CASRPSSGVETQYF. DNA of the CDR3: TGTGCCAGCAGACCCTCCTCAGGGGTGGAGACCCAGTACTTC.

This clonotype was observed a handful of times. The rearrangement links TRBV5-1 to TRBJ2-5; 8 nucleotides align to TRBD1. V shed 3 bases, J shed 7 bases, and the junction held 11 bases outside the gene matches. Germline assignment: CDR1 SGHRS and CDR2 YFSETQ. The CDR3 is 15 amino acids. The CDR3 sequence: CASSSGQGSTGTQYF. The CDR3 nucleotides read TGCGCCAGCAGCTCAGGACAGGGATCGACAGGGACCCAGTACTTC.

This clonotype was seen only a few times. The chain combines TRBV15 with TRBJ2-5; perhaps TRBD2 as D (6 bases). The germline V gene has CDR1 LNHNV and CDR2 YYDKDF (reference sequence). The CDR3 has 18 amino acids. Trimming stripped 1 base from V and 5 bases from J, with 23 bases between. CDR3 in amino acids: CATSRARRDWIKVETQYF. CDR3 nucleotides: TGTGCCACCAGCAGAGCCAGGAGGGACTGGATAAAGGTGGAGACCCAGTACTTC.

The chain employs TRBV5-1 and TRBJ2-2, with 13 nucleotides matching TRBD2. The CDR3 sequence is 15 residues long. Unmatched junction bases numbered 8, after V lost 8 bases and J lost 7 bases. Germline values: CDR1 SGHRS, CDR2 YFSETQ. The CDR3, as DNA: TGCGCCAGTTCCGGACTAGCGGGAGCAAACGGGGAGCTGTTTTTT. The encoded protein is CASSGLAGANGELFF. The full variable domain, with the rest looked up from reference TRBV5-1 and TRBJ2-2, is KAGVTQTPRYLIKTRGQQVTLSCSPISGHRSVSWYQQTPGQGLQFLFEYFSETQRNKGNFPGRFSGRQFSNSRSEMNVSTLELGDSALYLCASSGLAGANGELFFGEGSRLTVL.

V gene TRBV20-1 combines with J gene TRBJ1-4, with D possibly TRBD1 on 6 matching bases. This CDR3 is 15 amino acids long. Trimming took 0 bases from V and 6 from J, leaving 14 bases between them. The germline V gene has CDR1 DFQATT and CDR2 SNEGSKA (reference sequence). CDR3 loop: CSARDYDRQHEKLFF. In nucleotides, the CDR3 is TGCAGTGCTAGAGATTATGACAGGCAACATGAAAAACTGTTTTTT.

This clonotype was seen a few times. The chain joins TRBV5-1 to TRBJ2-1; D possibly corresponds to TRBD2 (6 bases). CDR3 size: 15 residues. The V gene lost 0 bases and the J gene lost 3 bases, with 10 bases spanning the gap. CDR1 and CDR2 (germline): SGHRS, YFSETQ. The CDR3 loop reads CASSLAGRDYNEQFF. DNA of the CDR3: TGCGCCAGCAGCTTGGCCGGGCGGGACTACAATGAGCAGTTCTTC.

This chain links TRBV7-3 with TRBJ2-1, with D perhaps being TRBD1 or TRBD2 (5 bases each). V lost 1 base, J lost 0 bases, and 10 bases lay in between. The CDR3 contains 16 residues. Looked up from germline, CDR1 is SGHTA and CDR2 is FQGTGA. CDR3 DNA: TGTGCCAGCAGCTTAAATGGGGGTGGCTCCTACAATGAGCAGTTCTTC. Protein product: CASSLNGGGSYNEQFF.

V and J are TRBV7-9 and TRBJ2-1; TRBD2 agrees at 7 bases. This CDR3 spans 15 amino acids. The V gene's germline CDR1 is SEHNR and CDR2 FQNEAQ (reference sequence). The V segment lost 3 bases and the J segment 3 bases; nucleotides outside the gene matches: 5. CDR3: CASSFGRDYYNEQFF. The CDR3 region has the DNA TGTGCCAGCAGCTTTGGGCGGGACTACTACAATGAGCAGTTCTTC.

Worth noting for this clonotype: The junction and the germline gene differ at one end; a read error may be behind it. The CDR3 here is CASSLQPGQGARPSYNEQFF. In nucleotides, the CDR3 is TGTGCCAGCAGCCTTCAACCGGGACAGGGGGCGCGTCCCTCCTACAACGAGCAGTTCTTC. This sequence joins TRBV9 and TRBJ2-1; 12 nucleotides match TRBD1. Germline V lookup: CDR1 SGDLS, CDR2 YYNGEE. This CDR3 has 20 residues.

The chain combines TRBV20-1 with TRBJ2-7; 13 nucleotides match TRBD2. CDR1 and CDR2 from the germline V gene are DFQATT and SNEGSKA (reference sequence). Trimming at V came to 3 bases and at J to 7 bases, leaving 6 bases not matched to a gene. CDR3 size: 14 residues. The CDR3 reads CSARTSGGLNEQYF. Written as DNA, the CDR3 is TGCAGTGCTAGGACTAGCGGGGGGCTGAATGAGCAGTACTTC.

This clonotype has a count of ten or more. The CDR3 loop is CASSRGQFYNEQFF. CDR3 bases: TGTGCCAGCTCCCGGGGTCAGTTTTACAATGAGCAGTTCTTC. The chain carries TRBV18 and TRBJ2-1; D might be TRBD2 (5 bases). Germline V gives CDR1 KGHSH, CDR2 LQKENI. Trimming took off 6 bases at V and 4 bases at J, with 13 bases between the two ends. This CDR3 has 14 residues. Based on the CDR3 plus reference TRBV18 and TRBJ2-1, the full variable domain is NAGVMQNPRHLVRRRGQEARLRCSPMKGHSHVYWYRQLPEEGLKFMVYLQKENIIDESGMPKERFSAEFPKEGPSILRIQQVVRGDSAAYFCASSRGQFYNEQFFGPGTRLTVL.

This sequence joins TRBV20-1 and TRBJ2-7, with 14 bases matching TRBD2. CDR1 and CDR2 from the germline V gene are DFQATT and SNEGSKA (reference sequence). J gave up 0 bases and V 0 bases, and 13 bases lay outside the gene matches. The CDR3 contains 20 residues. The CDR3: CSARDRGTSGSARSSYEQYF. In nucleotides, the CDR3 is TGCAGTGCTAGAGATAGGGGGACTAGCGGGAGCGCTAGGAGCTCCTACGAGCAGTACTTC.

This chain links TRBV9 with TRBJ2-1, with TRBD2 matching over 13 bases. Germline CDR1 SGDLS, CDR2 YYNGEE. Unmatched junction bases numbered 4, after V lost 1 base and J lost 6 bases. The CDR3 has 16 amino acids. The CDR3 nucleotides read TGTGCCAGCAGCGTAACCGGGACTAGCGGGGTCAATGAGCAGTTCTTC. Its protein product is CASSVTGTSGVNEQFF.

The chain recombines TRBV24-1 with TRBJ1-2; D may be TRBD1 (6 bases). Germline V CDR1 and CDR2: KGHDR, SFDVKD. The CDR3 runs 15 residues. Trimming took off 3 bases at V and 2 bases at J, with 12 bases between the two ends. CDR3 coding DNA: TGTGCCACCAGTGATGACGGACAGTGGAACTATGGCTACACCTTC. It translates to CATSDDGQWNYGYTF.

J is TRBJ2-7 and V is TRBV2, with 7 bases matching TRBD1. Unmatched junction bases numbered 8, after V lost 6 bases and J lost 0 bases. Germline values: CDR1 SNHLY, CDR2 FYNNEI. This CDR3 is 15 amino acids long. The CDR3 spells CASSVRTGYSYEQYF. For the CDR3, the DNA is TGTGCCAGCAGCGTCCGGACAGGTTACTCCTACGAGCAGTACTTC.

The gene calls are TRBV7-2 and TRBJ1-1; 8 bases align to TRBD1. Germline V gene lookup returns CDR1 SGHTA and CDR2 FQGNSA. The CDR3 totals 16 residues. Germline trimming cut 4 bases from V and 2 bases from J; bases unmatched to any gene: 9. The CDR3 loop reads CASSSRMTGVNTEAFF. In DNA, the CDR3 is TGTGCCAGCAGCTCGAGGATGACAGGGGTAAACACTGAAGCTTTCTTT.

This clonotype was picked up a small number of times. This chain joins TRBV15 and TRBJ2-1; 12 bases align to TRBD2. V dropped 0 bases and J dropped 9; count of bases not matched to a gene: 9. CDR1 and CDR2 (germline): LNHNV, YYDKDF (reference sequence). The CDR3 contains 17 residues. The CDR3 nucleotides are TGTGCCACCAGCAGAGATGTTACTAGCGGGAGGAATAGTGAGCAGTTCTTC. Residues: CATSRDVTSGRNSEQFF.